These 4 T cell receptor beta chains originate from one sample sequenced in a study of T cells in localized non-small cell lung cancer. Clones were sequenced by immunoSEQ multiplex PCR, and TCRdb holds only the in-frame ones, with some missing. The sample has 1,500 to 2,000 clones, roughly 28% seen once; the top ten hold approximately 13%. This specimen was normal lung tissue next to the tumor, taken before any cancer treatment. The receptors here all came from a woman aged 35-70 years with stage I lung adenocarcinoma.

This clone was seen a handful of times. This sequence joins TRBV28 and TRBJ1-5; maybe TRBD1 (5 bases). V gave up 4 bases and J gave up 0 bases, with 7 bases separating them. Germline CDR1 and CDR2: MDHEN and SYDVKM. The CDR3 is made up of 14 amino acids. CDR3 in DNA: TGTGCCAGCAGTTCGGGGGGTAGCAATCAGCCCCAGCATTTT. Its protein is CASSSGGSNQPQHF.

The sample holds a few counts of this clone. The rearrangement uses TRBV9 and TRBJ2-6; tentative D call: TRBD2 (6 bases). The germline CDR1 and CDR2 sequences are SGDLS and YYNGEE. Trimming shortened V by 5 bases and J by 0 bases, and 15 bases separated the two germline ends. This CDR3 has 17 amino acids. CDR3 DNA sequence: TGTGCCAGCAGTGGCGGGGAACCGAGCTCTGGGGCCAACGTCCTGACTTTC. Amino acids: CASSGGEPSSGANVLTF.

This clone was counted a few times. The chain couples TRBV6-8 to TRBJ1-5; the D is unclear. CDR3 length equals 12 residues. V was trimmed by 10 bases and J by 6 bases, leaving 13 bases between them. Germline loops: CDR1 MNHGY, CDR2 SAAAGT. The CDR3 nucleotides read TGTGCCACCTCGACGGGAGCTCAGCCCCAGCATTTT. Its translation: CATSTGAQPQHF.

This clone rates as large. The rearrangement joins TRBV5-1 to TRBJ1-1, with 7 bases lining up with TRBD1. V lost 4 bases and J lost 1; bases outside the gene matches: 10. The CDR3 totals 16 residues. CDR1 and CDR2 (germline): SGHRS, YFSETQ. This chain's CDR3 is CASSLMWGQKNTEAFF. The CDR3 DNA reads TGCGCCAGCAGCCTCATGTGGGGACAGAAGAACACTGAAGCTTTCTTT.